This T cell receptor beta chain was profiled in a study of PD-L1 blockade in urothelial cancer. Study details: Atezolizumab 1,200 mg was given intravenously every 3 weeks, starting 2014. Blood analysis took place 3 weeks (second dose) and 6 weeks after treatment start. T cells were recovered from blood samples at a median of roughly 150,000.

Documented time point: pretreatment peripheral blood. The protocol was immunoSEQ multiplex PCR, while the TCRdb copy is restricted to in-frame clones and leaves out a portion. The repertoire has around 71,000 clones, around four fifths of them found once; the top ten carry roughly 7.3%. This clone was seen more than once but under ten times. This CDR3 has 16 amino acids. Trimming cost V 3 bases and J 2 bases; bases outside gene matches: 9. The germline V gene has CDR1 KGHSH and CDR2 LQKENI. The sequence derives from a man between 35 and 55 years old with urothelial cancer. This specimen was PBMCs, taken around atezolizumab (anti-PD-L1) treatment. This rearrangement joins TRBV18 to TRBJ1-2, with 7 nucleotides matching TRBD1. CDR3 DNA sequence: TGTGCCAGCTCACCGTTCGACAGGGTGGACAACTATGGCTACACCTTC. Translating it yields CASSPFDRVDNYGYTF.